This T cell receptor (beta chain) stems from a study of CXCR3-negative and CXCR3-positive naive CD8 T cells. Overall study results and limits: CXCR3-positive naive cells had more hydrophobic TRB CDR3s than CXCR3-negative naive cells.

CDR1 and CDR2 (germline): LGHNA, YNFKEQ. The CDR3 is 14 residues long. With UMI labels, 5' RACE was used to prepare the TRB cDNA libraries. TCRdb reprocessed the 5' RACE reads, keeping one entry per CDR3 protein, no DNA. This table holds 50,000 to 65,000 distinct CDR3 sequences. Points on this clonotype: Its matching antigen is unknown.

The V and J genes are TRBV4-2 and TRBJ2-1. The receptor was isolated from a human donor in good health. Some clones in this sample may be carry-over from other donors' samples. The sequencing input was naive CXCR3+ CD8+ T cells from blood. Noted subset: CD45RO-CCR7+CD27+CD95- naive CD8+ T cells expressing CXCR3 (TNR3+). Here the CDR3 reads CASSQPDPDNEQFF.